This T cell receptor (beta chain) was retrieved from a study of shared clonotypes between healthy human individuals. Findings and limits, study-wide: The four-donor shared clonotypes exceeded non-shared clonotypes in generation probability, with non-shared ones scoring lower. Researchers sampled blood only, noting tissue repertoires likely differ. A limitation of the genetic and exposure-history diversity represented arose from few donors.

Concerning this clone itself: What it binds is unknown.

V was pared by 0 bases and J by 2 bases, with 17 bases between. This CDR3 comprises 17 residues. Germline V gene data show CDR1 as SGHVS and CDR2 as FQNEAQ. Deep-level assay runs were performed. The assay was immunoSEQ multiplex PCR, and TCRdb's table has in-frame clones only and misses some. The table includes just over 2,000,000 clones, 85% to 95% detected once. The chain combines TRBV7-8 with TRBJ2-7; D is possibly TRBD1 (5 bases). The material sequenced was naive CD4+ T cells sorted from blood. Subset of the sample: CD45RA+ positively selected. The receptor comes from a man younger than 35 in good health. The CDR3 nucleotides are TGTGCCAGCAGCTTAGCCCGTCCGACGGACACCACCTACGAGCAGTACTTC. Encoded protein: CASSLARPTDTTYEQYF.